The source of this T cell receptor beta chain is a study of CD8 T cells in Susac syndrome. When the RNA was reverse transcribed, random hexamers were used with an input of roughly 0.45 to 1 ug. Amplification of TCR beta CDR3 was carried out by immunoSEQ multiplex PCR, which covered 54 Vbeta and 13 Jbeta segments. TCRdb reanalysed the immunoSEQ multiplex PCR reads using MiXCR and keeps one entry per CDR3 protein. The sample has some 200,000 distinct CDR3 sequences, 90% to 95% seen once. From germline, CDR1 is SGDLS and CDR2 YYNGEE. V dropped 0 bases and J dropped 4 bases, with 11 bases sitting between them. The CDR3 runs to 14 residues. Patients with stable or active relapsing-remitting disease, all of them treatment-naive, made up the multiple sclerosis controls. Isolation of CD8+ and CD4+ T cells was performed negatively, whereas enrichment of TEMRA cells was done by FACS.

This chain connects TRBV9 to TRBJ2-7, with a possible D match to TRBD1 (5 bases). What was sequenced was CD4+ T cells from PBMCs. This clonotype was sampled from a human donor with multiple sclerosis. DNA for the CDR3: TGTGCCAGCAGCGTAGGGCAGGGAACGTACGAGCAGTACTTC. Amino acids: CASSVGQGTYEQYF.